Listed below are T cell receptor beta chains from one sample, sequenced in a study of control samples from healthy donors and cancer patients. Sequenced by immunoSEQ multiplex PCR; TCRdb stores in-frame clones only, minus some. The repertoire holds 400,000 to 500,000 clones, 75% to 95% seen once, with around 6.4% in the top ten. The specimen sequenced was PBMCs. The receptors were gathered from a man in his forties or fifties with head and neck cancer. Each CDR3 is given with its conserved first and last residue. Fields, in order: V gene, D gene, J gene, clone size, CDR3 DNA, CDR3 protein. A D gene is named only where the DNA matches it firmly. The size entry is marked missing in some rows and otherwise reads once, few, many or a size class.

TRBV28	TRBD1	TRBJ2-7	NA	TGTGCCAGCAGTGAGGGACAGGGATTCTACGAGCAGTACTTC	CASSEGQGFYEQYF
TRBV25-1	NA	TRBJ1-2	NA	TGTGCCAGCAGTCCGAATATCGGGGGCGGTGGCTACACCTTC	CASSPNIGGGGYTF
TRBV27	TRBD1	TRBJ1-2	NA	TGTGCCAGCAGTTCCGGGACAGGGCGGCGGGGCTACACCTTC	CASSSGTGRRGYTF
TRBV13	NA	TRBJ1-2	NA	TGTGCCAGCAGCCAAGGTGAGGATGGCTACACCTTC	CASSQGEDGYTF
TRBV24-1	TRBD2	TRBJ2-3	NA	TGTGCCACCTCTAGCGGGAGAAGCACAGATACGCAGTATTTT	CATSSGRSTDTQYF
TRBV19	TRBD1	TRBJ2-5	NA	TGTGCCAGTAGTATTGGACAGGGACAAGAGACCCAGTACTTC	CASSIGQGQETQYF
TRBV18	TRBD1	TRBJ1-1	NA	TGTGCCAGCTCACCTGGACAGGGGAGCGACGCTTTCTTT	CASSPGQGSDAFF
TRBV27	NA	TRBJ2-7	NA	TGTGCCAGCAGTTTATCGGGCTCCTACGAGCAGTACTTC	CASSLSGSYEQYF
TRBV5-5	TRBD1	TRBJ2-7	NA	TGTGCCAGCAGCAGGACAGGGGGCATGGCCCGCTCCTACGAGCAGTACTTC	CASSRTGGMARSYEQYF
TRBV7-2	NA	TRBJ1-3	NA	TGTGCCAGCAGCTTAAGTCCAGGGACGGGAAACACCATATATTTT	CASSLSPGTGNTIYF
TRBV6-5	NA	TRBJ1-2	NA	TGTGCCAGCAGTTACTCCGGGGCAGGGGACGGGGGCTACACCTTC	CASSYSGAGDGGYTF
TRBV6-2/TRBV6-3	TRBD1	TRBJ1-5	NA	TGTGCCAGCAGTTACCATGGACAGGGGTTTAGCAATCAGCCCCAGCATTTT	CASSYHGQGFSNQPQHF
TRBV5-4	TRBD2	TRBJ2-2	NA	TGTGCCAGCAGCTTCGGACTAGCCTACACCGGGGAGCTGTTTTTT	CASSFGLAYTGELFF
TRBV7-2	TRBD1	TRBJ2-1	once	TGTGCCAGCAGCCCCCGGGTGGGACAGGGTGTGCATGAGCAGTTCTTC	CASSPRVGQGVHEQFF
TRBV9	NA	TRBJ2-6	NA	TGTGCCAGCAGCCCCTGGGCGGTCACCTCTGGGGCCAACGTCCTGACTTTC	CASSPWAVTSGANVLTF
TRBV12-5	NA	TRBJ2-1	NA	TGTGCTAGTGGTGTAGACAATGAGCAGTTCTTC	CASGVDNEQFF
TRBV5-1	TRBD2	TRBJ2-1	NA	TGCGCCAGCCGCGGGAGTAGTGAACACGGTGAGCAGTTCTTC	CASRGSSEHGEQFF
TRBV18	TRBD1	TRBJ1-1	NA	TGTGCCAGCTCACCTTTCACAGGGGATACTGAAGCTTTCTTT	CASSPFTGDTEAFF
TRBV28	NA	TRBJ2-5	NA	TGTGCCAGCAGTCCCCGGGGCACGGGAGAGACCCAGTACTTC	CASSPRGTGETQYF
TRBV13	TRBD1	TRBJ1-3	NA	TGTGCCAGCAGCTTAGGCCTGACAGGGGGCCAAGACACCATATATTTT	CASSLGLTGGQDTIYF
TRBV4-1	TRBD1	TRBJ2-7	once	TGCGCCAGCAGTCATATCCCGGGACAGGTGAACTACGAGCAGTACTTC	CASSHIPGQVNYEQYF
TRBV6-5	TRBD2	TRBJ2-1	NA	TGTGCCAGCGGGCGACTAGCGGGAGATTACAATGAGCAGTTCTTC	CASGRLAGDYNEQFF
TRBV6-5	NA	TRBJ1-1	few	TGTGCCAGCAGTTACTCATTGGGCACTGAAGCTTTCTTT	CASSYSLGTEAFF
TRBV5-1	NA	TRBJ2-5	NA	TGCGCCAGCAGCCCCACGGCGGCGGGGGAGACCCAGTACTTC	CASSPTAAGETQYF
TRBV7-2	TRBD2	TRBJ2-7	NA	TGTGCCAGCAGCTTAGGGCGGGGGGCCGCCTACGAGCAGTACTTC	CASSLGRGAAYEQYF
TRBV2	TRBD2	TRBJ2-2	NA	TGTGCCATCGCACCCGCTAGCGGAACGAACACCGGGGAGCTGTTTTTT	CAIAPASGTNTGELFF
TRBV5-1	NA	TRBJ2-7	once	TGCGCCAGCAGGGGGGAGGAGGCCCGTTACGAGCAGTACTTC	CASRGEEARYEQYF
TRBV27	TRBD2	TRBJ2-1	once	TGTGCCAGCTTTGGCGGGGGTGAGCAGTTCTTC	CASFGGGEQFF
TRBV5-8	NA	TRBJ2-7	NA	TGTGCCAGCAGCAGGATCTCTCAAGTCCGCGAGCAGTACTTC	CASSRISQVREQYF